Below, one TCR beta chain is given with its context. Its antigen remains undetermined. Base qualities are not recorded, but no much larger clone differs from it by a single base. Sequences MDHEN (CDR1) and SYDVKM (CDR2) are obtained from the germline V gene. V sheds 4 bases and J sheds 3 bases, leaving 16 bases between their ends. The CDR3 sequence holds 15 residues, the cysteine and phenylalanine included. The read is trimmed to its CDR3 DNA, 45 bases read in frame from base 1. Donors were healthy HIV-negative adults with no recently reported acute infections or vaccinations. All donors were Caucasian adults living in Nashville, Tennessee, USA. Magnetic negative selection was used to enrich CD4+ T cells, after which naive cells were positively selected on CD45RA and the negative fraction became the memory subset. After blood collection by leukapheresis, PBMCs were isolated using Ficoll-Histopaque density gradient centrifugation and then cryopreserved in the vapor phase of liquid nitrogen. Analytical flow cytometry was used to check the purity and quantity of every magnetically sorted T cell population. Genomic DNA was isolated from each sorted fraction and quantified by UV absorbance on a Nanodrop 2000c.

Using the deep immunoSEQ assay, TCR CDR3 regions were amplified from genomic DNA by multiplex PCR. Genomic DNA extracted from each cell subset was distributed evenly over all wells of several immunoSEQ 96-well plates, and each plate served as one replicate. For sorted subsets, about 220 ng of genomic DNA, equivalent to 30,000 or so T cell genomes, went into each replicate PCR. Purified libraries were measured with a Qubit 3.0 fluorometer, size-checked on a Bioanalyzer 2100, and measured again with the KAPA Library Quantification kit. Every immunoSEQ 96-well plate was sequenced on a separate single-read 150-cycle Illumina NextSeq 550 flow cell. Concerning the study's data processing: The immunoSEQ output contained only junctional sequences without quality scores, so filtering could not match that applied to full-length reads. Sequences were annotated with PyIR, a Python wrapper for IgBLAST v1.9, using IMGT germline references to assign V/J genes and CDR3. Any read was removed if the V/J assignment was weak (E-value above 1e-6), the CDR3 was missing, or the read contained stop codons, out-of-frame junctions, or ambiguous translated residues. V3J clonotypes were defined by identical inferred V gene, J gene, and CDR3 amino acid sequence. The percentage overlap between two repertoires was calculated by dividing the number of shared unique clonotypes by the size of the smaller repertoire. Richness of each repertoire was evaluated using RTK rarefaction, the Chao1 estimator, and Recon v2.1 estimates of unobserved clonotypes. Generation probabilities were computed with OLGA for all TCRbeta clonotypes obtained by the gDNA method from several donors. Sourced from immuneACCESS, this table was stored by TCRdb with only in-frame sequences that have V and J called. A share of the clones is absent; for the studies checked, an unresolved V gene accounts for under half, and the remainder has no known explanation. That table furnishes V, J and clone size, whereas the DNA furnished D and trimming. This sample is represented by 2 million to 2.5 million clones; more than 80% of them were singletons. The leading ten clones occupy 0.39% of the sample.

This sample is drawn from a study of shared clonotypes between healthy human individuals (dated by TCRdb to 2020 to 2022). Regarding the research as a whole: The cohort included a few men and two women between 18 and 49 years of age. Per donor, three plates each were used for CD4 naive and CD4 memory, two for CD8 naive, and one for CD8 memory. The study deeply sequenced blood TCR repertoires of about five healthy adults to estimate repertoire size and the extent of clonotype sharing between individuals. To increase sequencing depth and limit assay-specific biases, different laboratories used diverse techniques to prepare libraries and sequence TCR repertoires. Leukapheresis yielded between about 0.9 and 9.5 billion PBMCs per donor.

General study outcomes and caveats: Rarefaction of sorted-subset datasets indicated incomplete sequencing despite the large sequencing depth. Clonotypes shared by all four sorted-subset donors showed higher generation probabilities than non-shared clonotypes. Naive subsets generally had larger estimated clonotype richness than memory subsets did. Pairwise subsampling led to the expectation that sequencing depth would affect the degree of clonotype sharing among donors. Because the study included a small number of donors, the genetic and exposure-history diversity represented was limited. When a handful of donors were compared, the shared fraction of clonotypes was 5% to 6.5% for naive CD4, approximately 3.3% for naive CD8, roughly 2.5% for memory CD4, and roughly 0.43% for memory CD8. Sampling was restricted to blood, and TCR repertoires in tissues likely differ from the TCR repertoires found in blood.

The specimen sequenced was naive CD4+ T cells from PBMCs. The sample's cell subset or site label, decoded: CD45RA+ positively selected. This sequence uses TRBV28 and TRBJ2-7, with the D segment possibly TRBD1 or TRBD2, each aligning over 6 bases. The origin of this receptor is a man between 18 and 35 years old in good health. Some clones in this sample may be carry-over from other donors' samples. The nucleotide sequence is given as TGTGCCAGCAGTTCGGGGGACATGAAACGCTACGAGCAGTACTTC. Its product reads: CASSSGDMKRYEQYF.